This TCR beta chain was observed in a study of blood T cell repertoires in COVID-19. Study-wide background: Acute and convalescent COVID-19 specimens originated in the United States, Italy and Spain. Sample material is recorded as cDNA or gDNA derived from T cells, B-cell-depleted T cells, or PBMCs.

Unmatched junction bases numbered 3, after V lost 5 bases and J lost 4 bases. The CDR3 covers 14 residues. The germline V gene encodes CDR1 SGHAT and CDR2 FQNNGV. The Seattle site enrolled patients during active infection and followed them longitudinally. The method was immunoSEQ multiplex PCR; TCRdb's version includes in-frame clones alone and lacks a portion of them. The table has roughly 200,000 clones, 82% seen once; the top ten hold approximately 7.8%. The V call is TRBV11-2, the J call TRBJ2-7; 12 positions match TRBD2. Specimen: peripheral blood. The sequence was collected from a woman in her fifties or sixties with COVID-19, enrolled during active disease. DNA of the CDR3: TGTGCCAGCAGCCCACTAGCGGGGGGATACGAGCAGTACGTC. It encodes CASSPLAGGYEQYV.